A single sample is the source of the 21 T cell receptor beta chains below, sequenced in a study of OX40 agonist ivuxolimab in advanced cancers. The assay was immunoSEQ multiplex PCR, and TCRdb's table has in-frame clones only and misses some. The sample consists of around 64,000 clones, around 88% of them appearing once. This sample comprised CD4+ or CD8+ T cells sorted from blood, obtained in a trial of the OX40 agonist ivuxolimab. All receptors come from an adult with an advanced solid tumor such as melanoma, head and neck, liver or kidney cancer.

Only one count was recorded for this clone. The gene calls are TRBV13 and TRBJ2-1; TRBD2 aligns across 7 bases. V lost 5 bases to trimming and J lost 0 bases; unmatched junction nucleotides: 10. The CDR3 has 17 residues. Per germline, CDR1 PRHDT and CDR2 FYEKMQ (reference sequence). CDR3 region: CASSMSPTSRSYNEQFF. The CDR3 coding sequence is TGTGCCAGCAGCATGAGCCCGACTAGCCGCTCCTACAATGAGCAGTTCTTC.

This chain links TRBV19 with TRBJ2-6; D gene uncertain. V was shortened by 3 bases and J by 1 base, with 7 bases between the two germline ends. CDR3 length equals 15 residues. Germline-derived CDR1 and CDR2 are LNHDA and SQIVND (reference sequence). The CDR3 protein is CASSIMGSGANVLTF. DNA for the CDR3: TGTGCCAGTAGTATTATGGGGTCTGGGGCCAACGTCCTGACTTTC.

The chain uses TRBV5-1 and TRBJ2-3, with TRBD1 matching over 9 bases. CDR3 length equals 15 residues. Trimming removed 4 bases from V and 5 bases from J; junction bases left unmatched: 8. The germline V gene has CDR1 SGHRS and CDR2 YFSETQ. The CDR3 nucleotides read TGCGCCAGCAGCCCACAGGGGGCGCAGGTAGATACGCAGTATTTT. Amino acid sequence: CASSPQGAQVDTQYF. Filled out from reference TRBV5-1 and TRBJ2-3, the complete variable domain reads KAGVTQTPRYLIKTRGQQVTLSCSPISGHRSVSWYQQTPGQGLQFLFEYFSETQRNKGNFPGRFSGRQFSNSRSEMNVSTLELGDSALYLCASSPQGAQVDTQYFGPGTRLTVL.

The CDR3 reads CASSLAGSRDEKLFF. In DNA form, the CDR3 reads TGCGCCAGCAGCTTGGCGGGAAGTCGGGATGAAAAACTGTTTTTT. The J gene is TRBJ1-4, the V gene TRBV5-1; D is unresolved. V lost 0 bases and J lost 6, with 12 bases in between. The CDR3 is made up of 15 amino acids. Germline loops: CDR1 SGHRS, CDR2 YFSETQ.

The rearrangement uses TRBV9 and TRBJ1-3, with D unresolved. Germline V gene sequence: CDR1 SGDLS, CDR2 YYNGEE. The CDR3 consists of 14 residues. V lost 3 bases, J lost 0 bases, and 7 bases lay in between. The CDR3 is CASSDPLSGNTIYF. The DNA for the CDR3 is TGTGCCAGCAGCGATCCACTCTCTGGAAACACCATATATTTT.

The V call is TRBV10-3, the J call TRBJ2-5; D ambiguous. The CDR3 spans 12 residues. V gave up 0 bases and J gave up 7 bases, with 6 bases separating them. CDR1 is ENHRY and CDR2 is SYGVKD in the germline V gene. CDR3 amino acids: CAISESTGTQYF. DNA for the CDR3: TGTGCCATCAGTGAGTCGACTGGGACCCAGTACTTC.

The chain uses TRBV28 and TRBJ1-1; TRBD1 is a possible D gene (5 bases). The CDR3 consists of 13 residues. The V gene lost 1 base and the J gene lost 6 bases, with 9 bases spanning the gap. Germline-derived CDR1 and CDR2 are MDHEN and SYDVKM. In nucleotides, the CDR3 is TGTGCCAGCAGTTTATTGCGGGGGGCTGAAGCTTTCTTT. Translation gives CASSLLRGAEAFF.

This clone came up once. This chain uses TRBV19 with TRBJ1-5; D remains unclear. Germline V CDR1 and CDR2: LNHDA, SQIVND (reference sequence). Trimming removed 7 bases at V and 0 bases at J, with 13 bases between. The CDR3 spans 15 residues. This chain's CDR3 is CASMAGKLSNQPQHF. In DNA, the CDR3 is TGTGCCAGTATGGCGGGCAAACTTAGCAATCAGCCCCAGCATTTT.

This clone was observed once. The chain combines TRBV12-1 with TRBJ2-3; the D call TRBD2 from the table was never checked on the DNA. TRBV12-1 is given as a pseudogene. The CDR3 contains 18 residues. This CDR3 is CASSSGLAGGRRTDTQYF. Here the CDR3 DNA reads TGTGCCAGCAGCTCGGGACTAGCGGGGGGGAGGAGGACAGATACGCAGTATTTT.

For the CDR3, the DNA is TGTGCCAGTAACAGGGGTCGTGGCACTGAAGCTTTCTTT. It specifies CASNRGRGTEAFF. The chain recombines TRBV19 with TRBJ1-1, with 7 bases fitting TRBD1. Looked up from germline, CDR1 is LNHDA and CDR2 is SQIVND (reference sequence). The CDR3 has 13 amino acids. V lost 7 bases, J lost 4 bases, and 6 bases stayed unmatched.

The chain employs TRBV30 and TRBJ1-5, with 7 nucleotides matching TRBD1. With V trimmed by 8 bases and J by 4 bases, 5 bases remained unmatched. CDR1 GTSNPN and CDR2 SVGIG come from the germline V gene (reference sequence). This CDR3 region has 12 residues. The CDR3: CAAGGSNQPQHF. In DNA, the CDR3 is TGTGCCGCAGGGGGTAGTAATCAGCCCCAGCATTTT.

This chain links TRBV6-1 with TRBJ1-2; 12 bases match TRBD1. Germline V gene lookup returns CDR1 MNHNS and CDR2 SASEGT. Trimming took 2 bases from V and 7 from J; bases not matched to a gene: 8. The CDR3 has 16 residues. The chain's CDR3 is CASSEFGGQGAGGYTF. For the CDR3, the DNA is TGTGCCAGCAGTGAATTTGGGGGACAGGGGGCTGGTGGCTACACCTTC.

The V gene is TRBV9, the J gene TRBJ2-3, with 7 bases matching TRBD2. Trimming took 1 base from V and 0 from J; bases not matched to a gene: 5. This CDR3 has 16 amino acids. The V gene's germline CDR1 is SGDLS and CDR2 YYNGEE. The CDR3 nucleotides read TGTGCCAGCAGCGTAAGAAGCGGGGCTAGCACAGATACGCAGTATTTT. As protein: CASSVRSGASTDTQYF.

V is TRBV6-5 and J is TRBJ1-4; possible D gene TRBD1, 6 bases. This CDR3 comprises 15 residues. Germline loops: CDR1 MNHEY, CDR2 SVGAGI. V was clipped by 0 bases and J by 5 bases, with 10 bases between them. Written as DNA, the CDR3 is TGTGCCAGCAGTTACTCAGGGGGACCCAATGAAAAACTGTTTTTT. Amino acid sequence: CASSYSGGPNEKLFF.

This clone was recorded only once. The J gene is TRBJ2-5, the V gene TRBV5-8; TRBD2 aligns across 13 bases. Trimming at V came to 4 bases and at J to 4 bases, leaving 4 bases not matched to a gene. Germline CDR1 reads SGHTS; CDR2 reads YDEGEE. The CDR3 spans 15 residues. The CDR3 coding sequence is TGTGCCAGCAGCCCCCGGACTAGCGGGGGAGAGACCCAGTACTTC. Translating gives CASSPRTSGGETQYF.

The rearrangement joins TRBV4-1 to TRBJ1-5, with 9 bases aligning to TRBD1. This CDR3 is built from 15 residues. The germline gives CDR1 MGHRA, CDR2 YSYEKL. With V trimmed by 4 bases and J by 6 bases, 7 bases remained unmatched. CDR3: CASSPTQGASQPQHF. The CDR3 region has the DNA TGCGCCAGCAGCCCAACACAGGGGGCTAGTCAGCCCCAGCATTTT.

V usage is TRBV7-8 and J usage is TRBJ1-3; D gene unclear. V shed 1 base and J shed 0 bases, with 4 bases lying between them. The germline V gene has CDR1 SGHVS and CDR2 FQNEAQ. The length of the CDR3 is 14 residues. Here the CDR3 reads CASSLGNSGNTIYF. In DNA form, the CDR3 reads TGTGCCAGCAGCTTAGGGAACTCTGGAAACACCATATATTTT.

This chain connects TRBV28 to TRBJ2-7; D gene uncertain. The CDR3 has 15 amino acids. Trimming took 6 bases from V and 0 from J, leaving 15 bases between them. Germline assignment: CDR1 MDHEN and CDR2 SYDVKM. CDR3 loop: CASSPGWGISYEQYF. CDR3 in DNA: TGTGCCAGCAGCCCCGGGTGGGGTATCTCCTACGAGCAGTACTTC.

The V and J genes are TRBV7-3 and TRBJ2-3; D unresolved. The germline V gene encodes CDR1 SGHTA and CDR2 FQGTGA. Deletions cut 4 bases from V and 4 bases from J, with 9 bases between. This CDR3 is 13 amino acids long. CDR3 protein: CASSSGPSDTQYF. In DNA form, the CDR3 reads TGTGCCAGCAGCTCCGGACCTTCAGATACGCAGTATTTT.

This chain joins TRBV5-4 and TRBJ1-5; D is uncertain. This CDR3 contains 13 residues. CDR1 and CDR2 from the germline V gene are SGHNT and YYREEE (reference sequence). Trimming pared 4 bases from V and 2 bases from J, leaving 7 bases between. Here the CDR3 reads CASSIAGNQPQHF. In nucleotides, the CDR3 is TGTGCCAGCAGCATCGCCGGCAATCAGCCCCAGCATTTT.

As DNA, the CDR3 is TGTGCCATCAGTGACGGACAGGGAACTCGCGAGCAGTACTTC. Translated, it gives CAISDGQGTREQYF. The chain employs TRBV10-3 and TRBJ2-7; 8 nucleotides line up with TRBD1. CDR3 length equals 14 residues. Germline CDR1 is ENHRY and CDR2 is SYGVKD. The trim removed 3 bases at V and 6 bases at J, leaving 7 bases unmatched.